This TCR beta chain was sequenced for a study of CD8+ T cells in alopecia areata. cDNA reverse transcribed from extracted RNA served as the sequencing template. Here immunoSEQ multiplex PCR was the method, and the copy in TCRdb shows in-frame clones only, minus some. The table has some 120,000 clones, roughly 55% seen once. The CDR3 runs to 15 residues. V lost 2 bases and J lost 6; bases outside the gene matches: 10. Germline V CDR1 and CDR2: SGHAT, FQDESV (reference sequence). Documented treatment: oral pan-JAK inhibitor, 5-10 mg twice daily. The sequence derives from a human donor with alopecia areata. The chain combines TRBV11-1 with TRBJ2-7, with 7 bases identical to TRBD1. The sequencing used CD4+ T cells sorted from blood, collected at week 4, from a patient treated with tofacitinib. CDR3 sequence: CASSLYRGDFREQYF. The CDR3, as DNA: TGTGCCAGCAGCTTATACAGGGGAGATTTCCGCGAGCAGTACTTC.